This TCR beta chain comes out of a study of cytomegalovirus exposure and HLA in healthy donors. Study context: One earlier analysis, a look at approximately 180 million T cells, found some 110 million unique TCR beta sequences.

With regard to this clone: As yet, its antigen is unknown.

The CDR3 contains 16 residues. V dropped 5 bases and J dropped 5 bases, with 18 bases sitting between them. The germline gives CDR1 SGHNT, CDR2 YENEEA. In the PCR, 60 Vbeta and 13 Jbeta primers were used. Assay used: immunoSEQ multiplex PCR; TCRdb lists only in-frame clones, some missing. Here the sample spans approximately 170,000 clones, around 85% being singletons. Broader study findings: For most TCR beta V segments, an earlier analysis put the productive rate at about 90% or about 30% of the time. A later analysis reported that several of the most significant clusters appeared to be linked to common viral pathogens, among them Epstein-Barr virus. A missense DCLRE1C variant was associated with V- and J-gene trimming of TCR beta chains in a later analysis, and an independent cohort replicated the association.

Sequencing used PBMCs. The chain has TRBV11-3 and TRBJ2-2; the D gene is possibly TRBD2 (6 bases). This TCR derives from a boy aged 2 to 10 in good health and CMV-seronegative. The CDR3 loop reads CASSPAGGTGTGELFF. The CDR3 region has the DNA TGTGCCAGCAGCCCCGCGGGCGGGACCGGTACCGGGGAGCTGTTTTTT.